The 24 T cell receptor beta chains in this list originate from one sample, sequenced in a study of a mutant IDH1 vaccine in newly diagnosed glioma. The table came from immunoSEQ multiplex PCR; TCRdb's copy has only in-frame clones and leaves some out. This table has 120,000 or so clones, around four fifths appearing once. The antigens of these receptors remain unknown. The time point denotes: week 11, during vaccination. Alongside topical imiquimod, each dose of vaccine comprised 300 ug of mutant IDH1 20-mer peptide. The sample consisted of PBMCs, taken from a glioma patient whose treatment included an IDH1 peptide vaccine. The receptors originated from a man aged 35 to 55 with glioma.

The rearrangement links TRBV27 to TRBJ1-1; a weak D match, TRBD1 (5 bases). The CDR3 consists of 14 residues. V was cut by 3 bases and J by 1 base, with 9 bases left in between. The germline V gene encodes CDR1 MNHEY and CDR2 SMNVEV (reference sequence). CDR3: CASSLFQGNTEAFF. The CDR3 nucleotides are TGTGCCAGCAGTTTGTTTCAGGGGAACACTGAAGCTTTCTTT.

The rearrangement links TRBV5-1 to TRBJ2-3; 11 bases are a match to TRBD2. V gave up 0 bases and J gave up 6 bases; unmatched junction bases: 6. CDR1 is SGHRS, CDR2 YFSETQ, per germline. The CDR3 runs to 16 residues. CDR3: CASSLVAGGHLDTQYF. CDR3 bases: TGCGCCAGCAGCTTGGTAGCGGGGGGGCATCTTGATACGCAGTATTTT.

This clone was seen more than once but under ten times. CDR3 bases: TGTGCCACCAGCAGAGACGCGGTCCTCACTGGAAACACCATATATTTT. As protein: CATSRDAVLTGNTIYF. The chain employs TRBV15 and TRBJ1-3; D is uncertain. The CDR3 length is 16 residues. CDR1 and CDR2 from the germline V gene are LNHNV and YYDKDF (reference sequence). Trimming stripped 0 bases from V and 2 bases from J, with 11 bases between.

V usage is TRBV4-2 and J usage is TRBJ1-4, with 8 positions matching TRBD1. The V segment lost 3 bases and the J segment 5 bases; nucleotides outside the gene matches: 2. Germline CDR1 is LGHNA and CDR2 is YNFKEQ. The CDR3 length is 14 residues. CDR3 sequence (DNA): TGTGCCAGCAGCCAGACAGGGGAGAATGAAAAACTGTTTTTT. Translated: CASSQTGENEKLFF.

This clone was picked up a small number of times. The chain links TRBV5-4 to TRBJ1-1, with D possibly TRBD1 on 6 matching bases. The CDR3 runs to 14 residues. Germline V lookup: CDR1 SGHNT, CDR2 YYREEE (reference sequence). V was cut by 1 base and J by 5 bases, with 12 bases left in between. The CDR3 sequence is CASSLRGGGTEAFF. CDR3 DNA sequence: TGTGCCAGCAGCTTGCGTGGGGGCGGTACTGAAGCTTTCTTT.

V gene TRBV4-2 combines with J gene TRBJ2-7; perhaps TRBD1 as D (6 bases). Germline V gene lookup returns CDR1 LGHNA and CDR2 YNFKEQ. Trimming removed 5 bases at V and 0 bases at J, with 11 bases between. The CDR3 covers 14 residues. Here the CDR3 DNA reads TGTGCCAGCAGCTCAGGGGTCGCCTCCTACGAGCAGTACTTC. Translated: CASSSGVASYEQYF.

This chain connects TRBV5-1 to TRBJ2-7, with TRBD1 identical over 9 bases. The V gene's germline CDR1 is SGHRS and CDR2 YFSETQ. CDR3 length: 15 residues. J was trimmed by 0 bases and V by 3 bases; bases with no gene match: 4. The CDR3 coding sequence is TGCGCCAGCAGCTCCGGACAGGGGAGCTCCTACGAGCAGTACTTC. The encoded protein is CASSSGQGSSYEQYF. The entire variable domain, with the rest obtained from reference TRBV5-1 and TRBJ2-7, is as follows: KAGVTQTPRYLIKTRGQQVTLSCSPISGHRSVSWYQQTPGQGLQFLFEYFSETQRNKGNFPGRFSGRQFSNSRSEMNVSTLELGDSALYLCASSSGQGSSYEQYFGPGTRLTVT.

J is TRBJ2-7 and V is TRBV15; 8 bases agree with TRBD1. V was pared by 5 bases and J by 4 bases, with 10 bases of the junction left unmatched. CDR3 length equals 15 residues. From germline, CDR1 is LNHNV and CDR2 YYDKDF (reference sequence). CDR3 residues: CATSENRDRKYEQYF. DNA for the CDR3: TGTGCCACCAGCGAGAACCGGGACAGGAAATACGAGCAGTACTTC.

The chain's CDR3 is CASSFSDRGAYGYTF. The CDR3 bases are TGTGCCAGCAGTTTTTCCGACAGGGGTGCCTATGGCTACACCTTC. V gene TRBV27 combines with J gene TRBJ1-2; TRBD1 agrees at 8 bases. Per the germline V gene, CDR1 is MNHEY and CDR2 is SMNVEV (reference sequence). There are 15 residues in the CDR3. The J segment lost 4 bases and the V segment lost 3 bases, leaving 7 bases of the junction unmatched.

This clone appeared a few times. J is TRBJ1-5 and V is TRBV19; D ambiguous. V was clipped by 3 bases and J by 5 bases, with 8 bases between them. The CDR3 runs 13 residues. The germline gives CDR1 LNHDA, CDR2 SQIVND (reference sequence). CDR3: CASSIDVDQPQHF. The CDR3 nucleotides are TGTGCCAGTAGTATTGACGTGGATCAGCCCCAGCATTTT.

Written as DNA, the CDR3 is TGTGCCAGCAGTTACTGGACCTCGGATAGCTACGAGCAGTACTTC. Translated: CASSYWTSDSYEQYF. The chain uses TRBV6-5 and TRBJ2-7; D is unresolved. This CDR3 has 15 residues. V was cut by 1 base and J by 3 bases, with 13 bases left in between. Germline V gene lookup returns CDR1 MNHEY and CDR2 SVGAGI.

This CDR3 is CASSVGTGEAYEQYF. CDR3 DNA: TGTGCCAGCAGCGTGGGGACAGGGGAGGCCTACGAGCAGTACTTC. V and J are TRBV9 and TRBJ2-7; 10 nucleotides match TRBD1. The CDR3 totals 15 residues. The ends lost 2 bases at V and 2 bases at J; junction bases unmatched: 4. From germline, CDR1 is SGDLS and CDR2 YYNGEE.

V is TRBV25-1 and J is TRBJ2-3, with 10 bases lining up with TRBD1. Trimming at V came to 4 bases and at J to 1 base, leaving 5 bases not matched to a gene. The CDR3 spans 16 residues. Germline lookup yields CDR1 MGHDK and CDR2 SYGVNS. This CDR3 reads CASSVGTGDGTDTQYF. CDR3 coding DNA: TGTGCCAGCAGTGTCGGGACAGGGGATGGCACAGATACGCAGTATTTT.

This chain uses TRBV19 with TRBJ1-5; the D gene is possibly TRBD1 (6 bases). CDR1 is LNHDA, CDR2 SQIVND, per germline (reference sequence). CDR3 size: 15 residues. The ends were cut back, 1 base at V and 6 bases at J, with 13 bases in the middle. The DNA for the CDR3 is TGTGCCAGTAGTATAGGGGCAGGGGCCGGTCAGCCCCAGCATTTT. Translation: CASSIGAGAGQPQHF.

This rearrangement joins TRBV10-3 to TRBJ2-7, with a possible D match to TRBD1 (6 bases). The CDR3 consists of 13 residues. Trimming took off 5 bases at V and 1 base at J, with 9 bases between the two ends. CDR1 and CDR2 from the germline V gene are ENHRY and SYGVKD. The CDR3 DNA sequence: TGTGCCATCAGTATGGACAGTTCCTACGAGCAGTACTTC. The encoded protein is CAISMDSSYEQYF.

In this sample, this clone turned up once. The chain employs TRBV5-5 and TRBJ2-5; D not resolved. This CDR3 has 13 amino acids. Germline CDR1 SGHKS, CDR2 YYEKEE (reference sequence). Trimming took 0 bases from V and 2 from J, leaving 5 bases between them. DNA of the CDR3: TGTGCCAGCAGCTTGGGACCGCAAGAGACCCAGTACTTC. Protein product: CASSLGPQETQYF.

The chain recombines TRBV15 with TRBJ2-2; tentative D call: TRBD1 (6 bases). The CDR3 contains 17 residues. Germline V CDR1 and CDR2: LNHNV, YYDKDF (reference sequence). Deletions cut 0 bases from V and 6 bases from J, with 17 bases between. CDR3 coding DNA: TGTGCCACCAGCAGAGATGATTTGGGGGCGACTCCCGGGGAGCTGTTTTTT. It codes for CATSRDDLGATPGELFF. Based on the CDR3 plus reference TRBV15 and TRBJ2-2, the full variable domain is DAMVIQNPRYQVTQFGKPVTLSCSQTLNHNVMYWYQQKSSQAPKLLFHYYDKDFNNEADTPDNFQSRRPNTSFCFLDIRSPGLGDTAMYLCATSRDDLGATPGELFFGEGSRLTVL.

The chain employs TRBV6-5 and TRBJ2-3, with D possibly matching TRBD1 (7 bases). The germline V gene has CDR1 MNHEY and CDR2 SVGAGI. The CDR3 extends over 15 amino acids. With 5 bases removed from V and 4 bases from J, the gap between germline ends came to 16 bases. The CDR3 coding sequence is TGTGCCAGCAGTCCGGCGGAGGGGGCCCCAGATACGCAGTATTTT. Its translation is CASSPAEGAPDTQYF.

This clone was detected a few times. In nucleotides, the CDR3 is TGTGCCAGCAGCCAAGAATCGGCCAGGGGGCGGGGTGAAGCTTTCTTT. Amino acids: CASSQESARGRGEAFF. V gene TRBV4-2 combines with J gene TRBJ1-1, with 8 bases fitting TRBD1. Germline CDR1 LGHNA, CDR2 YNFKEQ. The CDR3 totals 16 residues. The V and J ends lost 0 bases and 7 bases, in that order; junction bases with no gene match: 10.

The chain recombines TRBV7-8 with TRBJ1-2, with 7 bases lining up with TRBD1. This CDR3 has 15 amino acids. V shed 2 bases, J shed 10 bases, and the junction held 13 bases outside the gene matches. CDR1 is SGHVS, CDR2 FQNEAQ, per germline. CDR3 nucleotides: TGTGCCAGCAGCTTAACCGACAGGGCCTCAACGGTCTACACCTTC. Encoded protein: CASSLTDRASTVYTF.

This chain joins TRBV29-1 and TRBJ1-2, with D uncertain. CDR1 is SQVTM and CDR2 is ANQGSEA in the germline V gene. This CDR3 comprises 10 residues. CDR3 coding DNA: TGCACCGCCGGTCCGGATGGCTACACCTTC. This encodes CTAGPDGYTF.

This clone has only one observation. The chain recombines TRBV7-6 with TRBJ2-3; D is possibly TRBD2 (5 bases). With 5 bases removed from V and 6 bases from J, the gap between germline ends came to 18 bases. Germline CDR1 and CDR2: SGHVS and FNYEAQ. There are 15 residues in the CDR3. CDR3 protein: CASSVGIGQADTQYF. For the CDR3, the DNA is TGTGCCAGCAGCGTCGGGATTGGCCAGGCGGATACGCAGTATTTT. The variable domain in full, completed from reference TRBV7-6 and TRBJ2-3, reads GAGVSQSPRYKVTKRGQDVALRCDPISGHVSLYWYRQALGQGPEFLTYFNYEAQQDKSGLPNDRFSAERPEGSISTLTIQRTEQRDSAMYRCASSVGIGQADTQYFGPGTRLTVL.

The chain links TRBV4-1 to TRBJ2-3, with D perhaps TRBD2 (6 bases). V gave up 1 base and J gave up 4 bases, with 15 bases separating them. In germline, CDR1 is MGHRA, CDR2 YSYEKL. The CDR3 extends over 16 amino acids. The chain's CDR3 is CASSQGSLAQADTQYF. As DNA, the CDR3 is TGCGCCAGCAGCCAAGGGAGTCTAGCGCAGGCAGATACGCAGTATTTT.

CDR3 bases: TGTGCCAGCAGCTCTATCTACTCTGGAAACACCATATATTTT. The encoded protein is CASSSIYSGNTIYF. The chain links TRBV5-8 to TRBJ1-3; no clear D. There are 14 residues in the CDR3. Deletions cut 3 bases from V and 0 bases from J, with 7 bases between. The germline CDR1 and CDR2 sequences are SGHTS and YDEGEE.